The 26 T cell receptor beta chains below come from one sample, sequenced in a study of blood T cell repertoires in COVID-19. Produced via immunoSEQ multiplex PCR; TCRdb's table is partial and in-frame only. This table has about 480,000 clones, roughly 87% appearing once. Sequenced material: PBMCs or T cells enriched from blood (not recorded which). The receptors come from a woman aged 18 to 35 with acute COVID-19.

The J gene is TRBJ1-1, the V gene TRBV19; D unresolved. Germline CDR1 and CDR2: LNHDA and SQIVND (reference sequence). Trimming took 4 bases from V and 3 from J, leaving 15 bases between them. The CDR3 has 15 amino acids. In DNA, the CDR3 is TGTGCCAGTAGTAGGGGAGGGAACAAGGACACTGAAGCTTTCTTT. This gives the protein CASSRGGNKDTEAFF.

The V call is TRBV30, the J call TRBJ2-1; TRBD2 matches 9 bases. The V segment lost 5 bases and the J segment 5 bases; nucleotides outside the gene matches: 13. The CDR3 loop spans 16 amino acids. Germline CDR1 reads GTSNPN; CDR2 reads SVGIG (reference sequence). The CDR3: CAWHSRGLAVNNEQFF. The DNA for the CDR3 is TGTGCCTGGCACTCACGGGGACTAGCCGTCAACAATGAGCAGTTCTTC.

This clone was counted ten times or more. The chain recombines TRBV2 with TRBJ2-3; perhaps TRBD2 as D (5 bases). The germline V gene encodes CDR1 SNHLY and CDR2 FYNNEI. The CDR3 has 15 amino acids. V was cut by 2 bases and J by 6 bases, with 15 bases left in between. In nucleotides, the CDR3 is TGTGCCAGCAGTGAAATGGCGCTAGCCGTCGATACGCAGTATTTT. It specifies CASSEMALAVDTQYF.

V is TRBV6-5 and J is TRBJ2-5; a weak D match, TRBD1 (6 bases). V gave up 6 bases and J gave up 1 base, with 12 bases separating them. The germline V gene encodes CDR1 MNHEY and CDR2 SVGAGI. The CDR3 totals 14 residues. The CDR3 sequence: CASSRDTGQETQYF. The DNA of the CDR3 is TGTGCCAGCAGCCGGGACACGGGCCAAGAGACCCAGTACTTC.

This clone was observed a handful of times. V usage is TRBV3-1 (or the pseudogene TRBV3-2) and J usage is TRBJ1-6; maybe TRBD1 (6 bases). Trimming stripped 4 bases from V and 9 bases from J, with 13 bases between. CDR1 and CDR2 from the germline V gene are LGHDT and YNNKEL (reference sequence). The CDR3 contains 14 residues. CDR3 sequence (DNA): TGTGCCAGCAGCCCTCAGGGCAGGGGTTCACCCCTCCACTTT. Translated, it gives CASSPQGRGSPLHF.

The CDR3 reads CASSAGTGATGELFF. The CDR3 DNA sequence: TGTGCCAGCAGCGCCGGGACAGGGGCCACCGGGGAGCTGTTTTTT. The V gene is TRBV7-9, the J gene TRBJ2-2, with TRBD1 matching 10 bases. V shed 5 bases and J 4 bases; nucleotides not matched to a gene: 4. This CDR3 region has 15 residues. CDR1 is SEHNR, CDR2 FQNEAQ, per germline (reference sequence).

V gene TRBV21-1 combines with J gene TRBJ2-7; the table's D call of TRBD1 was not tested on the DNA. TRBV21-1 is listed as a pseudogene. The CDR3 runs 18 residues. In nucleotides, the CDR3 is TGTGCCAGCAGCAAAACCACCGGGACAGGGACGCATACCTACGAGCAGTACTTC. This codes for CASSKTTGTGTHTYEQYF.

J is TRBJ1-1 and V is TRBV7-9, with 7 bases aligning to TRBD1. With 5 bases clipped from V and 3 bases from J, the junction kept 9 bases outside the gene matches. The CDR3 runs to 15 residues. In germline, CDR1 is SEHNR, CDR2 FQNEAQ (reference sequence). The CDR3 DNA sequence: TGTGCCAGCAGCCCACGACAGGGACCGGACACTGAAGCTTTCTTT. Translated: CASSPRQGPDTEAFF. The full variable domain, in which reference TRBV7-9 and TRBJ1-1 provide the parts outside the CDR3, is DTGVSQNPRHKITKRGQNVTFRCDPISEHNRLYWYRQTLGQGPEFLTYFQNEAQLEKSRLLSDRFSAERPKGSFSTLEIQRTEQGDSAMYLCASSPRQGPDTEAFFGQGTRLTVV.

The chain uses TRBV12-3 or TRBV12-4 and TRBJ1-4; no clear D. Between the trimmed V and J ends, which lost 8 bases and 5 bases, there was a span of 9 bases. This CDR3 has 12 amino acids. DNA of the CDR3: TGTGCCAGCCGGGGTCCCAATGAAAAACTGTTTTTT. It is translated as CASRGPNEKLFF.

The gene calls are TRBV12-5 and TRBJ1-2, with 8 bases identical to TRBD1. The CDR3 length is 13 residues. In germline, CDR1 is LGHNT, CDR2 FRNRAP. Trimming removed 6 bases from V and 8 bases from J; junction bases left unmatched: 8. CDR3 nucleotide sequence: TGTGCTAGTGGACCCGACAGGGGTCTGGGCTACACCTTC. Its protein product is CASGPDRGLGYTF.

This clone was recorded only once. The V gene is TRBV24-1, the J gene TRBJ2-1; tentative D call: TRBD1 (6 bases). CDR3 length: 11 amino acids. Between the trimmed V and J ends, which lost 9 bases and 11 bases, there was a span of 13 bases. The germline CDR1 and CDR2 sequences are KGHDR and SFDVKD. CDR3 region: CATGFRDKQFF. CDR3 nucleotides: TGTGCCACCGGGTTCCGGGACAAGCAGTTCTTC.

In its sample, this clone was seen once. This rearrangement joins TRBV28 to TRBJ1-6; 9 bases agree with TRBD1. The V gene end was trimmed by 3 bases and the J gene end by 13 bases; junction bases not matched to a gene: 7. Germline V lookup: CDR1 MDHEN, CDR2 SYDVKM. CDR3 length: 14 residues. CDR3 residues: CASSLDRGYWPLHF. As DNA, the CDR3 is TGTGCCAGCAGTTTGGACAGGGGATATTGGCCCCTCCACTTT.

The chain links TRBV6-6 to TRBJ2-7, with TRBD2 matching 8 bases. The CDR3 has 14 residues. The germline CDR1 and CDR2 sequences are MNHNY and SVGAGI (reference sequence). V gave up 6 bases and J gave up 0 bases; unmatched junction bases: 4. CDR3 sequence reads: CASRATSDSYEQYF. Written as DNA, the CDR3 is TGTGCCAGCAGAGCGACTAGCGACTCCTACGAGCAGTACTTC.

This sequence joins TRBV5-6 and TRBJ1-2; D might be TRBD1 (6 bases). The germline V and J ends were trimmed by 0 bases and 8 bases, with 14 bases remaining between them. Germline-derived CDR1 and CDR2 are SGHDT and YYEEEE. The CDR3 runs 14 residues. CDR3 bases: TGTGCCAGCAGCTTGGTGAACAGGGTGGAGGGCTACACCTTC. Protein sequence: CASSLVNRVEGYTF.

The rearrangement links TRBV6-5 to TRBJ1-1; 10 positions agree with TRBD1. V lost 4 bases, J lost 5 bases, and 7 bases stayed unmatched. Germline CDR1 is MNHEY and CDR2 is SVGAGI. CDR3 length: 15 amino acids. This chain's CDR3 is CASSSGQGPGTEAFF. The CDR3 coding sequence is TGTGCCAGCAGTTCGGGACAGGGGCCTGGGACTGAAGCTTTCTTT.

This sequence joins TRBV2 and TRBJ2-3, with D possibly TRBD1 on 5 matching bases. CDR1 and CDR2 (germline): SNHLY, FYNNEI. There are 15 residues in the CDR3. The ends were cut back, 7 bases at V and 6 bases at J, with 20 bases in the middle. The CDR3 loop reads CASIGGANRGDTQYF. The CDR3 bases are TGTGCCAGCATAGGTGGGGCCAACCGTGGGGATACGCAGTATTTT.

The CDR3 reads CASSVEPGVSPLHF. As DNA, the CDR3 is TGTGCCAGCAGCGTAGAACCAGGGGTTTCACCCCTCCACTTT. The chain uses TRBV9 and TRBJ1-6; possible D gene TRBD1, 6 bases. Germline CDR1 reads SGDLS; CDR2 reads YYNGEE. The V end lost 0 bases, the J end lost 9 bases, and 10 bases lay between the germline ends. The CDR3 is 14 amino acids. The entire variable domain, with the rest obtained from reference TRBV9 and TRBJ1-6, is as follows: DSGVTQTPKHLITATGQRVTLRCSPRSGDLSVYWYQQSLDQGLQFLIQYYNGEERAKGNILERFSAQQFPDLHSELNLSSLELGDSALYFCASSVEPGVSPLHFGNGTRLTVT.

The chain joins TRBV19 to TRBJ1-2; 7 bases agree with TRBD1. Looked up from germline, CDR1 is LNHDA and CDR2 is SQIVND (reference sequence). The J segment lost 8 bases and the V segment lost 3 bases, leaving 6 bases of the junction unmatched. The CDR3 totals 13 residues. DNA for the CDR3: TGTGCCAGTAGTATCGGGACAGTGCGCGGCTACACCTTC. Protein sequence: CASSIGTVRGYTF.

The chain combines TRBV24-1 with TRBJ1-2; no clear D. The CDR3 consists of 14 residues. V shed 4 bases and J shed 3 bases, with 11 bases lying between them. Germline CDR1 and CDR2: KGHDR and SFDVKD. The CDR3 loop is CATSDPARDYGYTF. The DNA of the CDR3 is TGTGCCACCAGTGACCCTGCTCGGGACTATGGCTACACCTTC.

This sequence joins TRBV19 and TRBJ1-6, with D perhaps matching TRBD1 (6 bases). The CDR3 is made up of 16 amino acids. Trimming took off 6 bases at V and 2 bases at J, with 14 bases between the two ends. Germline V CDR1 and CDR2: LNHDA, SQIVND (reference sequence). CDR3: CASSATGYTYNSPLHF. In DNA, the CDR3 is TGTGCCAGTAGCGCTACAGGGTATACCTATAATTCACCCCTCCACTTT.

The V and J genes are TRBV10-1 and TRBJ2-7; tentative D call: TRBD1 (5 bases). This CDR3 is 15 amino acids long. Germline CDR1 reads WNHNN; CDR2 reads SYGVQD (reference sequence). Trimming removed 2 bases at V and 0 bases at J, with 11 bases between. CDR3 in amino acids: CASSEKQAASYEQYF. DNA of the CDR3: TGCGCCAGCAGTGAGAAACAGGCAGCCTCCTACGAGCAGTACTTC.

CDR3 DNA: TGCGCCAGCAGTGATGGAGCGGGAGGGCCCGTCAATGAGCAGTTCTTC. Its translation: CASSDGAGGPVNEQFF. The chain has TRBV10-1 and TRBJ2-1; 10 bases fit TRBD2. Unmatched junction bases numbered 8, after V lost 3 bases and J lost 6 bases. The CDR3 extends over 16 amino acids. CDR1 and CDR2 (germline): WNHNN, SYGVQD (reference sequence).

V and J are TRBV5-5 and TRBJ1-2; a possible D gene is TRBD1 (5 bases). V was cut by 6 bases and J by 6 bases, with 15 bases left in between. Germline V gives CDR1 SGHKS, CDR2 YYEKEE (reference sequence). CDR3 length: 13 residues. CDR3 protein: CASTGTPRHGYTF. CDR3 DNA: TGTGCCAGCACCGGGACTCCTAGGCATGGCTACACCTTC.

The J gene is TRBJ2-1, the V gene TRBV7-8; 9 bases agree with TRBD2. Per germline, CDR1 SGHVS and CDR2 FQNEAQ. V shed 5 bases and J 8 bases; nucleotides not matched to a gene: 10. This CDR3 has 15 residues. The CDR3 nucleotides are TGTGCCAGCAGCACACGGGGCGGGAGGGTGTATGAGCAGTTCTTC. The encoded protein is CASSTRGGRVYEQFF. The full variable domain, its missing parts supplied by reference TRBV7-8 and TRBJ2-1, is GAGVSQSPRYKVAKRGQDVALRCDPISGHVSLFWYQQALGQGPEFLTYFQNEAQLDKSGLPSDRFFAERPEGSVSTLKIQRTQQEDSAVYLCASSTRGGRVYEQFFGPGTRLTVL.

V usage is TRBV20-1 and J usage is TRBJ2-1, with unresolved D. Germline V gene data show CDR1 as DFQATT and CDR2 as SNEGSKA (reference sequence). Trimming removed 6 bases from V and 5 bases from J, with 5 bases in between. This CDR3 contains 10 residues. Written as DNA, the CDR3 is TGCAGTGCACATAACAATGAGCAGTTCTTC. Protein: CSAHNNEQFF.

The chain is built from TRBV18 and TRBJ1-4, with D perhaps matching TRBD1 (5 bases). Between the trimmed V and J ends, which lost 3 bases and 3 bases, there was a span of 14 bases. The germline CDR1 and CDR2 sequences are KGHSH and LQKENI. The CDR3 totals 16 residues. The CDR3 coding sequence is TGTGCCAGCTCACCCGGGACTGCGGGGGCTAATGAAAAACTGTTTTTT. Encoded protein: CASSPGTAGANEKLFF.